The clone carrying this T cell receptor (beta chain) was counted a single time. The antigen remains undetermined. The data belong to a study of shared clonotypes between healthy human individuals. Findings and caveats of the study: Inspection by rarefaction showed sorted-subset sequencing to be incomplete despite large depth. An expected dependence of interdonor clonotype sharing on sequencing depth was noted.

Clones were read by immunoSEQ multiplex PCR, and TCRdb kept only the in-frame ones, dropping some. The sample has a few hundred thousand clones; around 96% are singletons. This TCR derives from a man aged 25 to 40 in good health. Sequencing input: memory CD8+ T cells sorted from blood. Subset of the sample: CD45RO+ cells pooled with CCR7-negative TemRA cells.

The CDR3 sequence is CASSKGTSGVSDTQYF. The CDR3 region has the DNA TGTGCCAGCAGTAAAGGGACTAGCGGGGTCTCAGATACGCAGTATTTT. This chain connects TRBV2 to TRBJ2-3; 13 bases match TRBD2. J lost 4 bases, V lost 5 bases, and 6 bases had no gene match. Germline loops: CDR1 SNHLY, CDR2 FYNNEI. CDR3 length: 16 residues.